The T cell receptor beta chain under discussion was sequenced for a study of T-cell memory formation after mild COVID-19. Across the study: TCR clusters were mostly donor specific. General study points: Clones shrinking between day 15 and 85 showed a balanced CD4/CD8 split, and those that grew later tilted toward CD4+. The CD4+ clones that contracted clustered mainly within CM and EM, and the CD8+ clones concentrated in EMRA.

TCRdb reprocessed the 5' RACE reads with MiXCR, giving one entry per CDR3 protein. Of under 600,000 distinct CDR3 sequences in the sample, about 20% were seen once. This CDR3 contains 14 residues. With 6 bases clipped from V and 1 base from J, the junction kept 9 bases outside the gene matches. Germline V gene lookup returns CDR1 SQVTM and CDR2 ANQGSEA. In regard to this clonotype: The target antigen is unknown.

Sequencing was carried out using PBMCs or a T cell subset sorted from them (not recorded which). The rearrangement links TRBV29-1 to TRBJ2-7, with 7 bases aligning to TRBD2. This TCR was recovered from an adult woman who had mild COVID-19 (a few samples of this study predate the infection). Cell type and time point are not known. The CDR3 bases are TGCAGCGTAGCAGCGACTAGCCCATCCTACGAGCAGTACTTC. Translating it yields CSVAATSPSYEQYF.